The 4 T cell receptor beta chains presented below share a single source sample, sequenced in a study of blood T cell repertoires in COVID-19. TCRdb's copy holds only in-frame clones and misses some; the assay was immunoSEQ multiplex PCR. The sample shows 300,000 to 400,000 clones, around 86% of them seen only once. Sequencing input: PBMCs or T cells enriched from blood (not recorded which). The receptors were gathered from a man aged 60 to 75 who had recovered from COVID-19.

The chain has TRBV15 and TRBJ2-1, with 8 nucleotides matching TRBD2. V lost 5 bases, J lost 13 bases, and 7 bases stayed unmatched. CDR3 length: 12 residues. The V gene's germline CDR1 is LNHNV and CDR2 YYDKDF (reference sequence). The CDR3 is CATSATAGVQFF. The DNA for the CDR3 is TGTGCCACCAGCGCCACAGCGGGGGTACAGTTCTTC.

This sequence joins TRBV29-1 and TRBJ2-5; no clear D gene. Per germline, CDR1 SQVTM and CDR2 ANQGSEA. V lost 2 bases to trimming and J lost 4 bases, with 14 bases between them. The CDR3 is 14 residues long. The CDR3 sequence: CSVENERLRETQYF. The CDR3 nucleotides read TGCAGCGTTGAAAACGAGAGGCTCCGAGAGACCCAGTACTTC.

CDR3 loop: CASSQDWQTDTQYF. CDR3 DNA sequence: TGTGCCAGCAGCCAAGACTGGCAGACAGATACGCAGTATTTT. This chain uses TRBV4-2 with TRBJ2-3; no definite D call. CDR3 length: 14 amino acids. The V gene lost 0 bases and the J gene lost 3 bases, with 7 bases spanning the gap. Germline V lookup: CDR1 LGHNA, CDR2 YNFKEQ.

The chain joins TRBV18 to TRBJ2-7, with 8 bases lining up with TRBD1. This CDR3 contains 15 residues. Unmatched junction bases numbered 10, after V lost 3 bases and J lost 6 bases. CDR1 is KGHSH and CDR2 is LQKENI in the germline V gene. CDR3 protein: CASSPLGQAVIEQYF. The DNA for the CDR3 is TGTGCCAGCTCACCCCTGGGACAGGCGGTGATCGAGCAGTACTTC.